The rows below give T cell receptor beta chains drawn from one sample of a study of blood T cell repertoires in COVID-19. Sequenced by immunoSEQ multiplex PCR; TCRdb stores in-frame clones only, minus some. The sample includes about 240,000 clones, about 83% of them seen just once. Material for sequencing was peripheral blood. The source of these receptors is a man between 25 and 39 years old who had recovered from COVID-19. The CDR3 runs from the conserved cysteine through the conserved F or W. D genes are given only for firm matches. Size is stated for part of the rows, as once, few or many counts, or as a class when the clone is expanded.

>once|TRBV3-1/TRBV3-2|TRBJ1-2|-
CASSRTFTGPLYGYTF
TGTGCCAGCAGCCGCACCTTTACAGGGCCACTCTATGGCTACACCTTC
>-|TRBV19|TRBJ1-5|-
CASSTGLWGARRREIHQPQHF
TGTGCCAGTAGTACAGGGCTCTGGGGCGCGCGGAGGCGGGAAATACATCAGCCCCAGCATTTT
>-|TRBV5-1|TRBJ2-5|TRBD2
CASSFQGGETQYF
TGCGCCAGCAGCTTTCAGGGAGGGGAGACCCAGTACTTC
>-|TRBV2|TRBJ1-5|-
CASSRQRSNQPQHF
TGTGCCAGCAGCCGACAGCGTAGCAATCAGCCCCAGCATTTT
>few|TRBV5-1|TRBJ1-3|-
CASSLSQSGNTIYF
TGCGCCAGCAGCTTGAGTCAGTCTGGAAACACCATATATTTT
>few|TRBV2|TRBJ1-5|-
CASSPESGNQPQHF
TGTGCCAGCAGTCCCGAGTCGGGCAATCAGCCCCAGCATTTT
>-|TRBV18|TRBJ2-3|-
CASSRNSGSTDTQYF
TGTGCCAGCTCACGAAACAGTGGGTCCACAGATACGCAGTATTTT
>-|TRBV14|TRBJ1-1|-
CASSLDSNTEAFF
TGTGCCAGCAGCCTAGACTCCAACACTGAAGCTTTCTTT
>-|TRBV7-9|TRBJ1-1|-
CASSFQNTEAFF
TGTGCCAGCAGCTTTCAGAACACTGAAGCTTTCTTT
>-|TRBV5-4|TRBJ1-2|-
CASSPGGERILKLGYTF
TGTGCCAGCAGCCCTGGGGGGGAAAGGATCTTAAAGTTGGGCTACACCTTC
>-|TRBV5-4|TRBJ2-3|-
CASSLDKSTDTQYF
TGTGCCAGCAGCTTGGACAAGAGCACAGATACGCAGTATTTT
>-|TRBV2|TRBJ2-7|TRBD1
CASSERTGGSYEQYF
TGTGCCAGCAGTGAGAGGACAGGGGGGTCCTACGAGCAGTACTTC
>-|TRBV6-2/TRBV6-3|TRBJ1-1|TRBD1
CASSWDRVAFF
TGTGCCAGCAGCTGGGACAGGGTTGCTTTCTTT
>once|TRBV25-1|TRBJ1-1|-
CASTGRGLHTEAFF
TGTGCCAGCACCGGAAGAGGGCTGCACACTGAAGCTTTCTTT
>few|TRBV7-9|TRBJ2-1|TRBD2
CASSHSLDGGNEQFF
TGTGCCAGCAGTCACTCTCTAGACGGGGGGAATGAGCAGTTCTTC
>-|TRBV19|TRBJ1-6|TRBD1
CASSNPQGGSPLHF
TGTGCCAGTAGTAATCCACAGGGGGGTTCACCCCTCCACTTT
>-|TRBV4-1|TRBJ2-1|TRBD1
CASSQTGYHNEQFF
TGCGCCAGCAGCCAGACAGGGTACCACAATGAGCAGTTCTTC
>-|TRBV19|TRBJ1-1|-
CASSIDQAEAFF
TGTGCCAGTAGTATAGACCAGGCTGAAGCTTTCTTT
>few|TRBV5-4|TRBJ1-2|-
CASSLGGGYTF
TGTGCCAGCAGCTTGGGTGGCGGCTACACCTTC
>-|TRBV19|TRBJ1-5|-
CASRGGGRNSNQPQHF
TGTGCCAGCCGCGGGGGGGGCCGAAATAGCAATCAGCCCCAGCATTTT
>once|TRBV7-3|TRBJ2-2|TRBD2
CASSLGLANTGELFF
TGTGCCAGCAGCTTGGGACTAGCGAACACCGGGGAGCTGTTTTTT
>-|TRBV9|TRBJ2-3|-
CASSVGYTSTDTQYF
TGTGCCAGCAGCGTAGGGTATACAAGCACAGATACGCAGTATTTT
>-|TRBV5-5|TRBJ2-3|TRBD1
CASSAGTGTDTQYF
TGTGCCAGCAGCGCCGGGACAGGCACAGATACGCAGTATTTT
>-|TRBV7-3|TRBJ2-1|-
CASSPGDGGPRSEQFF
TGTGCCAGCAGCCCAGGGGACGGGGGGCCCAGAAGTGAGCAGTTCTTC